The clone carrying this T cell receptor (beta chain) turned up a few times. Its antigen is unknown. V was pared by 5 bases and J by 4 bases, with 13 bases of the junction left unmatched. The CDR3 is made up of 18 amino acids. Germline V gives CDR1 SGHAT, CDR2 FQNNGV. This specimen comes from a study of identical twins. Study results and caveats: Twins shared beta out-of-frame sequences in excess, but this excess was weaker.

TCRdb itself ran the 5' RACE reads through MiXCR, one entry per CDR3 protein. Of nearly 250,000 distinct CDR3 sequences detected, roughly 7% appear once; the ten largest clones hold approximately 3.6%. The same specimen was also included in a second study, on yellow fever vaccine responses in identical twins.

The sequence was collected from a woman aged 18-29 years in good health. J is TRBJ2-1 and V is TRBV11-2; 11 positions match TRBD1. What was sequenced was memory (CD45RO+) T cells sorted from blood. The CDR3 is CASSLLFSGTGGYNEQFF. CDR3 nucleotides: TGTGCCAGCAGCCTCCTATTTTCCGGGACAGGGGGATACAATGAGCAGTTCTTC.